The 19 T cell receptor beta chains below were found in one sample sequenced in a study of cytomegalovirus exposure and HLA in healthy donors. PCR used 60 Vbeta primers and 13 Jbeta primers. Some clones are missing from TCRdb's copy, which holds only in-frame ones; the method was immunoSEQ multiplex PCR. Of around 190,000 clones in the sample, around 80% were seen once. What was sequenced was PBMCs. The receptors originated from a girl aged 2 to 10 in good health and CMV-seropositive.

CDR3 bases: TGTGCCAGTAGACAGGGGGCAAACATTCAGTACTTC. This encodes CASRQGANIQYF. V and J are TRBV19 and TRBJ2-4; TRBD1 aligns across 9 bases. Trimming at V came to 6 bases and at J to 6 bases, leaving 0 bases not matched to a gene. This CDR3 is built from 12 residues. Germline CDR1 and CDR2: LNHDA and SQIVND (reference sequence).

Regarding this clone: The junction departs from the called germline gene at one end, perhaps through a read error. This chain uses TRBV7-7 with TRBJ1-4; D remains ambiguous. Germline assignment: CDR1 SSHAT and CDR2 FNYEAQ (reference sequence). CDR3 length: 13 amino acids. CDR3: CASSLNSDEKLFF. In nucleotides, the CDR3 is TGTGCTAGCAGCTTAAACTCGGATGAAAAACTGTTTTTT. Combining the CDR3 with reference TRBV7-7 and TRBJ1-4 gives the whole variable domain GAGVSQSPRYKVTKRGQDVTLRCDPISSHATLYWYQQALGQGPEFLTYFNYEAQPDKSGLPSDRFSAERPEGSISTLTIQRTEQRDSAMYRCASSLNSDEKLFFGSGTQLSVL.

Worth noting for this clone: Sequence at one end of the junction differs from germline and may be a read error. The J gene is TRBJ2-3, the V gene TRBV7-9; D not certain. CDR1 SEHNR and CDR2 FQNEAQ come from the germline V gene (reference sequence). The CDR3 length is 15 residues. CDR3 coding DNA: TGTTCCAGCAGCTTAGTGTCCTTATCGGCAGATACGCAGTATTTT. This sequence encodes CSSSLVSLSADTQYF. Combining the CDR3 with reference TRBV7-9 and TRBJ2-3 gives the whole variable domain DTGVSQNPRHKITKRGQNVTFRCDPISEHNRLYWYRQTLGQGPEFLTYFQNEAQLEKSRLLSDRFSAERPKGSFSTLEIQRTEQGDSAMYLCSSSLVSLSADTQYFGPGTRLTVL.

This sequence joins TRBV25-1 and TRBJ2-2; weak D call: TRBD2 (6 bases). The germline V gene encodes CDR1 MGHDK and CDR2 SYGVNS. The CDR3 totals 15 residues. With 2 bases removed from V and 0 bases from J, the gap between germline ends came to 7 bases. The chain's CDR3 is CASSEPGANTGELFF. CDR3 DNA sequence: TGTGCCAGCAGTGAACCGGGGGCGAACACCGGGGAGCTGTTTTTT.

The chain joins TRBV13 to TRBJ2-7, with a possible D match to TRBD1 (5 bases). Looked up from germline, CDR1 is PRHDT and CDR2 is FYEKMQ (reference sequence). The CDR3 totals 16 residues. Deletions cut 0 bases from V and 0 bases from J, with 12 bases between. For the CDR3, the DNA is TGTGCCAGCAGCTTAGGTGGGGCCCGAGGCTCCTACGAGCAGTACTTC. This translates into CASSLGGARGSYEQYF.

V is TRBV4-2 and J is TRBJ2-7; 8 bases fit TRBD1. CDR1 and CDR2 (germline): LGHNA, YNFKEQ. V shed 1 base and J 2 bases; nucleotides not matched to a gene: 10. There are 17 residues in the CDR3. Here the CDR3 reads CASSQVSDGTGTYEQYF. The DNA of the CDR3 is TGTGCCAGCAGCCAAGTCTCAGATGGGACAGGAACCTACGAGCAGTACTTC.

As DNA, the CDR3 is TGTGCCAGCTCGGACAGGGGACTTAATCAGCCCCAGCATTTT. Translating gives CASSDRGLNQPQHF. This rearrangement joins TRBV6-5 to TRBJ1-5; TRBD1 aligns across 9 bases. The CDR3 totals 14 residues. Germline CDR1 MNHEY, CDR2 SVGAGI. V gave up 8 bases and J gave up 4 bases; unmatched junction bases: 6.

The V gene is TRBV5-1, the J gene TRBJ2-7; D ambiguous. The V end was cut by 1 base, the J end by 3 bases, with 8 bases between. Looked up from germline, CDR1 is SGHRS and CDR2 is YFSETQ. This CDR3 has 13 amino acids. CDR3 in DNA: TGCGCCAGCAGCTTGAGCCCTAACTACGAGCAGTACTTC. Translated, it gives CASSLSPNYEQYF.

The chain uses TRBV13 and TRBJ2-1, with TRBD2 identical over 8 bases. The CDR3 is made up of 16 amino acids. V lost 5 bases and J lost 8; bases outside the gene matches: 14. Per the germline V gene, CDR1 is PRHDT and CDR2 is FYEKMQ (reference sequence). CDR3 DNA sequence: TGTGCCAGCAGCCCTGAAGAGCGGGGGCAAGGCGATGAGCAGTTCTTC. Amino acids: CASSPEERGQGDEQFF.

The chain links TRBV11-3 to TRBJ1-2, with D tentatively TRBD1 (5 bases). Germline CDR1 SGHNT, CDR2 YENEEA. The CDR3 has 17 amino acids. The germline V and J ends were trimmed by 1 base and 8 bases, with 23 bases remaining between them. The CDR3 sequence: CASSLGSGRGDSGGYTF. As DNA, the CDR3 is TGTGCCAGCAGCTTAGGGTCAGGTCGAGGGGATAGCGGCGGCTACACCTTC.

This chain joins TRBV4-2 and TRBJ1-2; 7 bases agree with TRBD1. Trimming cost V 4 bases and J 1 base; bases outside gene matches: 12. CDR1 and CDR2 (germline): LGHNA, YNFKEQ. The CDR3 contains 17 residues. DNA for the CDR3: TGTGCCAGCAGCCCAAGAGGCCACAGGGGAATTAACTATGGCTACACCTTC. It codes for CASSPRGHRGINYGYTF.

This chain joins TRBV5-5 and TRBJ1-4; D might be TRBD1 (5 bases). The V gene lost 0 bases and the J gene lost 5 bases, with 8 bases spanning the gap. Germline CDR1 reads SGHKS; CDR2 reads YYEKEE (reference sequence). The CDR3 is 14 amino acids. The CDR3 is CASSLAGINEKLFF. The CDR3 DNA reads as TGTGCCAGCAGCTTGGCAGGGATCAATGAAAAACTGTTTTTT.

This clone was detected a few times. The chain combines TRBV6-5 with TRBJ2-7, with a tentative D call TRBD1 (6 bases). CDR1 is MNHEY and CDR2 is SVGAGI in the germline V gene. The CDR3 is 15 amino acids. Between the trimmed V and J ends, which lost 5 bases and 4 bases, there was a span of 18 bases. For the CDR3, the DNA is TGTGCCAGCAGTCCCCCCCAGGGGCATGGGTACGAGCAGTACTTC. Amino acid sequence: CASSPPQGHGYEQYF.

This chain connects TRBV10-1 to TRBJ1-5, with 8 nucleotides matching TRBD1. The CDR3 spans 16 residues. Looked up from germline, CDR1 is WNHNN and CDR2 is SYGVQD (reference sequence). V was clipped by 7 bases and J by 3 bases; unmatched bases: 11. This CDR3 is CASTQDRVIVNQPQHF. DNA for the CDR3: TGCGCCAGCACCCAGGACAGGGTTATTGTCAATCAGCCCCAGCATTTT.

The chain recombines TRBV7-3 with TRBJ2-3; D gene ambiguous. This CDR3 contains 13 residues. Germline V gives CDR1 SGHTA, CDR2 FQGTGA. V lost 2 bases and J lost 2, with 5 bases in between. The CDR3 sequence is CASSLFSTDTQYF. CDR3 nucleotide sequence: TGTGCCAGCAGCTTATTCTCCACAGATACGCAGTATTTT.

The J gene is TRBJ2-1, the V gene TRBV11-3; 9 bases map to TRBD2. This CDR3 contains 14 residues. The junction had 3 bases not matched to a gene; V was cut back by 6 bases and J by 3 bases. The germline V gene encodes CDR1 SGHNT and CDR2 YENEEA. This chain's CDR3 is CASSRREGYNEQFF. CDR3 sequence (DNA): TGTGCCAGCAGTCGGCGGGAGGGCTACAATGAGCAGTTCTTC.

J is TRBJ1-3 and V is TRBV29-1; the match to TRBD1 covers 9 bases. J gave up 7 bases and V 5 bases, and 6 bases lay outside the gene matches. The CDR3 is 13 amino acids. The germline CDR1 and CDR2 sequences are SQVTM and ANQGSEA. The chain's CDR3 is CSVPGQGGNTIYF. The DNA for the CDR3 is TGCAGCGTTCCGGGACAGGGTGGGAACACCATATATTTT.

The V and J genes are TRBV19 and TRBJ1-2, with 7 bases matching TRBD1. This CDR3 comprises 14 residues. With 3 bases clipped from V and 4 bases from J, the junction kept 5 bases outside the gene matches. The germline V gene has CDR1 LNHDA and CDR2 SQIVND (reference sequence). The CDR3 nucleotides are TGTGCCAGTAGTATGACAGGGTTCATCTATGGCTACACCTTC. As protein: CASSMTGFIYGYTF.

This chain's CDR3 is CASSAPQGLMNTEAFF. The CDR3, as DNA: TGTGCCAGCAGTGCGCCACAGGGACTAATGAACACTGAAGCTTTCTTT. The chain is built from TRBV27 and TRBJ1-1; a weak D match, TRBD1 (6 bases). The V gene's germline CDR1 is MNHEY and CDR2 SMNVEV (reference sequence). CDR3 length: 16 amino acids. V was cut by 5 bases and J by 0 bases, with 16 bases left in between.